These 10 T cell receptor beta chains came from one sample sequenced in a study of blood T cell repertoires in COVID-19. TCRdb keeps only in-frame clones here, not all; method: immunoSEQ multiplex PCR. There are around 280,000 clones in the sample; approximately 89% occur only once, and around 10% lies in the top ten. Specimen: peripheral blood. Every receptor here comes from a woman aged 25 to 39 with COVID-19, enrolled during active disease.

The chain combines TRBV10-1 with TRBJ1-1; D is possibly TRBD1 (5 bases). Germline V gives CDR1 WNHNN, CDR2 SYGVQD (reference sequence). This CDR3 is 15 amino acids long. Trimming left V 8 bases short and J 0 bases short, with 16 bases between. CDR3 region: CASFQGIFMNTEAFF. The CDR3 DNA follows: TGCGCCAGCTTTCAGGGTATATTCATGAACACTGAAGCTTTCTTT.

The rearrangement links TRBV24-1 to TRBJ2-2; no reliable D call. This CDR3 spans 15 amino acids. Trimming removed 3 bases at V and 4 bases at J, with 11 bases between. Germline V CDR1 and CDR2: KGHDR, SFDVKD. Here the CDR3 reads CATSDPRSPTGELFF. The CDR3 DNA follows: TGTGCCACCAGTGATCCCAGATCCCCCACCGGGGAGCTGTTTTTT.

In DNA, the CDR3 is TGCGCCAGCAGCCCTCAGGGGTGGGAAAGCTCCTATAATTCACCCCTCCACTTT. Translated, it gives CASSPQGWESSYNSPLHF. The J gene is TRBJ1-6, the V gene TRBV4-1; a possible D gene is TRBD1 (6 bases). Germline assignment: CDR1 MGHRA and CDR2 YSYEKL. CDR3 length: 18 amino acids. The V gene lost 4 bases and the J gene lost 0 bases, with 16 bases spanning the gap.

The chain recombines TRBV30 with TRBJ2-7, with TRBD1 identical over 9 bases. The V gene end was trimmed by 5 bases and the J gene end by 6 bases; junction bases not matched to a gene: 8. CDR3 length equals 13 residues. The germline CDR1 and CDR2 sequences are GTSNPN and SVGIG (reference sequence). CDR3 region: CAWETGGSFEQYF. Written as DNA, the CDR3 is TGTGCCTGGGAAACAGGGGGCTCGTTCGAGCAGTACTTC.

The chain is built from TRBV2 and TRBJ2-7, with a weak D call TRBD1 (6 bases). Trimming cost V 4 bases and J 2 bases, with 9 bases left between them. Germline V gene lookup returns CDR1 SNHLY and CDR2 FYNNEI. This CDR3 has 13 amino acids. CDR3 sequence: CASSGQATYEQYF. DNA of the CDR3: TGTGCCAGCAGTGGACAGGCCACCTACGAGCAGTACTTC.

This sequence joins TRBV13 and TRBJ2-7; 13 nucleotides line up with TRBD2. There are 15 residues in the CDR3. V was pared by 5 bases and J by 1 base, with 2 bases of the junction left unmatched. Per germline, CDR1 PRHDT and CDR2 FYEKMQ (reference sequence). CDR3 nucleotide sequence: TGTGCCAGCAGCGTGACTAGCGGGGGGTCCTACGAGCAGTACTTC. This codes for CASSVTSGGSYEQYF.

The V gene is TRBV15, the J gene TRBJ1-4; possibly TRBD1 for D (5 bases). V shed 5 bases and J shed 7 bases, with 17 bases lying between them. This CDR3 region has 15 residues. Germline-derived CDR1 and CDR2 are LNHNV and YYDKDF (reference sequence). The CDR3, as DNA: TGTGCCACCAGCCACCCCTGGGGTAGGGGTGAAAAACTGTTTTTT. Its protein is CATSHPWGRGEKLFF.

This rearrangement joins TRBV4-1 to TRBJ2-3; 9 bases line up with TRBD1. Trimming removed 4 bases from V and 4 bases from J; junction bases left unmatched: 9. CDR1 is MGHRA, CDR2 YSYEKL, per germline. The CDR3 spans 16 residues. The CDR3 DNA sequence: TGCGCCAGCAGCCCCGTCGGGACAGGGTACGCAGATACGCAGTATTTT. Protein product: CASSPVGTGYADTQYF.

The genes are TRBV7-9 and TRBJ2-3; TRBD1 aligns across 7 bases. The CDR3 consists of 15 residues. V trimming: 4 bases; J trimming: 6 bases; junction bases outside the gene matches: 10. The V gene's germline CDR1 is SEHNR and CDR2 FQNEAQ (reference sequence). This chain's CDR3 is CASSSGGREADTQYF. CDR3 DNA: TGTGCCAGCAGCTCAGGGGGAAGGGAAGCCGATACGCAGTATTTT.

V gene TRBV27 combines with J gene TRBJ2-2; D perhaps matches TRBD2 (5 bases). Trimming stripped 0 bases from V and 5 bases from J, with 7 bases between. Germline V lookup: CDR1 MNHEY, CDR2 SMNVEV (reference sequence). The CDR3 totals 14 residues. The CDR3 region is CASSLSRVTGELFF. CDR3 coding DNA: TGTGCCAGCAGTTTATCGAGGGTAACCGGGGAGCTGTTTTTT.